A selection of T cell receptor beta chains follows, all from one sample in a study of immune evolution from preneoplasia to lung adenocarcinoma. The table came from immunoSEQ multiplex PCR; TCRdb's copy has only in-frame clones and leaves some out. The sample includes approximately 4,900 clones, 88% of them seen just once. What was sequenced was FFPE atypical adenomatous hyperplasia tissue from the lung. The receptors stem from a person aged 65 to 85 with lung adenocarcinoma. The CDR3 runs from the conserved cysteine through the conserved F or W. D genes are given only for firm matches. Some rows mark clone size as missing; the rest say once, few, many or name a class of expanded clone.

CDR3aa | CDR3nt | d_gene | j_gene | v_gene | abundance
CASSYPDQPQHF | TGTGCCAGCAGCTACCCGGATCAGCCCCAGCATTTT | NA | TRBJ1-5 | TRBV7-8 | NA
CASRLQGGNTEAFF | TGCGCCAGCAGGCTACAGGGTGGAAACACTGAAGCTTTCTTT | NA | TRBJ1-1 | TRBV5-1 | NA
CASSSGGAGNTEAFF | TGCGCCAGCAGCTCAGGGGGGGCAGGCAACACTGAAGCTTTCTTT | TRBD1 | TRBJ1-1 | TRBV5-1 | NA
CSASPNQPQHF | TGCAGTGCTAGTCCGAATCAGCCCCAGCATTTT | NA | TRBJ1-5 | TRBV20-1 | NA
CASSSTRTGRGAQYF | TGTGCCAGCAGCTCCACCAGGACGGGCCGGGGGGCCCAGTACTTC | TRBD2 | TRBJ2-5 | TRBV7-8 | NA
CASSQTGANQPQHF | TGTGCCAGCAGCCAGACAGGGGCCAATCAGCCCCAGCATTTT | TRBD1 | TRBJ1-5 | TRBV11-2 | once
CASSVFATGELFF | TGTGCCAGCAGCGTCTTCGCCACCGGGGAGCTGTTTTTT | NA | TRBJ2-2 | TRBV9 | NA
CASSHPTGGLETQYF | TGTGCCAGCAGCCACCCGACAGGCGGCCTAGAGACCCAGTACTTC | NA | TRBJ2-5 | TRBV28 | NA
CSVSFGRGEQFF | TGCAGCGTTTCTTTTGGACGGGGTGAGCAGTTCTTC | NA | TRBJ2-1 | TRBV29-1 | few
CASSLGWGLGAYEQYF | TGTGCCAGCAGTTTAGGGTGGGGACTGGGCGCCTACGAGCAGTACTTC | NA | TRBJ2-7 | TRBV28 | NA
CASSPSGLTGELFF | TGTGCCAGCAGTCCTAGCGGGTTAACTGGGGAGCTGTTTTTT | TRBD2 | TRBJ2-2 | TRBV27 | NA
CASSFQGVTGNTIYF | TGCGCCAGCAGCTTCCAGGGGGTAACTGGAAACACCATATATTTT | TRBD1 | TRBJ1-3 | TRBV5-1 | NA
CASSFGLETQYF | TGTGCCAGCAGCTTCGGATTGGAGACCCAGTACTTC | NA | TRBJ2-5 | TRBV5-8 | NA
CASSPTWNTNTGELFF | TGTGCCAGCAGCCCTACCTGGAATACGAACACCGGGGAGCTGTTTTTT | NA | TRBJ2-2 | TRBV28 | NA
CASSRGTGDEKLFF | TGTGCCAGCTCCCGAGGGACAGGGGACGAAAAACTGTTTTTT | TRBD1 | TRBJ1-4 | TRBV18 | NA
CASSPASTDTQYF | TGTGCCAGCAGCCCCGCTAGCACAGATACGCAGTATTTT | NA | TRBJ2-3 | TRBV7-2 | NA
CASSFPGGSEAFF | TGTGCCAGCAGTTTTCCGGGGGGATCTGAAGCTTTCTTT | NA | TRBJ1-1 | TRBV27 | NA
CASSEKQGAGEKLFF | TGTGCCAGCAGTGAAAAACAGGGGGCAGGGGAAAAACTGTTTTTT | TRBD1 | TRBJ1-4 | TRBV25-1 | NA
CASSDPTGPNTIYF | TGCGCCAGCAGCGACCCGACAGGTCCAAACACCATATATTTT | NA | TRBJ1-3 | TRBV5-1 | NA